The clone carrying this TCR beta chain is a singleton in its sample. V lost 2 bases and J lost 0, with 11 bases in between. The CDR3 totals 17 residues. CDR1 LGHNT and CDR2 FRNRAP come from the germline V gene. Sequenced by immunoSEQ multiplex PCR; TCRdb stores in-frame clones only, minus some. Of roughly 2,000,000 clones detected, about 95% appear once; the ten largest clones hold roughly 1.2%. The entry originates in a study of shared clonotypes between healthy human individuals. Terminally differentiated effector memory CD45RA+ cells were excluded by CCR7 positive selection of CD45RO-negative cells.

Input material: naive CD8+ T cells sorted from blood. The clonotype was recovered from a man between 18 and 35 years old in good health. The chain recombines TRBV12-5 with TRBJ2-6; D might be TRBD1 (6 bases). CDR3 loop: CASGLPRTDSGANVLTF. The CDR3 DNA reads TGTGCTAGTGGTTTGCCTCGGACAGACTCTGGGGCCAACGTCCTGACTTTC. The full variable domain, its missing parts supplied by reference TRBV12-5 and TRBJ2-6, is DARVTQTPRHKVTEMGQEVTMRCQPILGHNTVFWYRQTMMQGLELLAYFRNRAPLDDSGMPKDRFSAEMPDATLATLKIQPSEPRDSAVYFCASGLPRTDSGANVLTFGAGSRLTVL.